Listed below are T cell receptor beta chains from one sample, sequenced in a study of PD-L1 blockade in urothelial cancer. Produced via immunoSEQ multiplex PCR; TCRdb's table is partial and in-frame only. The sample records 66,000 or so clones, roughly 90% being singletons. Sequenced material: PBMCs, taken around atezolizumab (anti-PD-L1) treatment. These TCRs come from a man between 60 and 75 years old with urothelial cancer. Each CDR3 is given with its conserved first and last residue. The order of the fields is CDR3 DNA, CDR3 protein, V gene, J gene, clone size, D gene. A D gene is named only where the DNA matches it firmly. Clone size is shown for a subset of rows, as once, few, many or a class of expanded clone.

cdr3_nt: TGTGCCAGCAGCATGGGACTACCCTACGAGCAGTACTTC; cdr3_aa: CASSMGLPYEQYF; v_call: TRBV11-3; j_call: TRBJ2-7; clone_size: medium-sized; d_call: TRBD2
cdr3_nt: TGCGCCAGCAGCGAGTCCGGTCGGTACGAGCAGTACTTC; cdr3_aa: CASSESGRYEQYF; v_call: TRBV5-1; j_call: TRBJ2-7; clone_size: NA; d_call: NA
cdr3_nt: TGTGCCAGCAGCTTGGATTTAGGGGATAGTGAAAAACTGTTTTTT; cdr3_aa: CASSLDLGDSEKLFF; v_call: TRBV5-4; j_call: TRBJ1-4; clone_size: NA; d_call: NA
cdr3_nt: TGTGCCACCAGCAGAGTCAGGAAAAACAATGAGCAGTTCTTC; cdr3_aa: CATSRVRKNNEQFF; v_call: TRBV15; j_call: TRBJ2-1; clone_size: few; d_call: NA
cdr3_nt: TGCGCCAGCAGCCCTGCGAGTGAAGCCTCCTACGAGCAGTACTTC; cdr3_aa: CASSPASEASYEQYF; v_call: TRBV5-1; j_call: TRBJ2-7; clone_size: NA; d_call: NA
cdr3_nt: TGTGCCAGTAGCGGGAGGCAACCGGTAGAGACCCAGTACTTC; cdr3_aa: CASSGRQPVETQYF; v_call: TRBV6-6; j_call: TRBJ2-5; clone_size: NA; d_call: TRBD2
cdr3_nt: TGTGCCAGCAGCCCCGGGACTAGCGGGGGGACAGATACGCAGTATTTT; cdr3_aa: CASSPGTSGGTDTQYF; v_call: TRBV9; j_call: TRBJ2-3; clone_size: NA; d_call: TRBD2
cdr3_nt: TGTGCCAGCAGCTTACGGGGGGAGGAGACCCAGTACTTC; cdr3_aa: CASSLRGEETQYF; v_call: TRBV7-9; j_call: TRBJ2-5; clone_size: NA; d_call: TRBD2
cdr3_nt: TGTGCCAGCAGCTTATTGACAGGGAAGCTTAGCGGGGAGCTGTTTTTT; cdr3_aa: CASSLLTGKLSGELFF; v_call: TRBV7-9; j_call: TRBJ2-2; clone_size: NA; d_call: TRBD1
cdr3_nt: TGTGCCAGCAGCTTTGGGACTATAGCCAAAAACATTCAGTACTTC; cdr3_aa: CASSFGTIAKNIQYF; v_call: TRBV7-3; j_call: TRBJ2-4; clone_size: NA; d_call: TRBD2
cdr3_nt: TGTGCCATCAGTGCCGGGACAGGGTATGGCTACACCTTC; cdr3_aa: CAISAGTGYGYTF; v_call: TRBV10-3; j_call: TRBJ1-2; clone_size: once; d_call: TRBD1
cdr3_nt: TGTGCCAGCAGCTTCCCGGGGACTAATGAAAAACTGTTTTTT; cdr3_aa: CASSFPGTNEKLFF; v_call: TRBV5-4; j_call: TRBJ1-4; clone_size: once; d_call: NA
cdr3_nt: TGTGCCAGCAGCTTGTACAGGGGGAGAACTGGGGCCAACGTCCTGACTTTC; cdr3_aa: CASSLYRGRTGANVLTF; v_call: TRBV5-5; j_call: TRBJ2-6; clone_size: NA; d_call: TRBD1
cdr3_nt: TGTGCCAGCAGGCGGGACGGCACTGAAGCTTTCTTT; cdr3_aa: CASRRDGTEAFF; v_call: TRBV27; j_call: TRBJ1-1; clone_size: NA; d_call: NA
cdr3_nt: TGCGCCAGCGTTCCATCGGTTGGCGGGCAGATCACAGATACGCAGTATTTT; cdr3_aa: CASVPSVGGQITDTQYF; v_call: TRBV5-1; j_call: TRBJ2-3; clone_size: NA; d_call: NA
cdr3_nt: TGTGCCAGCAGCGCTCTAGCTTTAGAGCAGTTCTTC; cdr3_aa: CASSALALEQFF; v_call: TRBV11-2; j_call: TRBJ2-1; clone_size: NA; d_call: NA
cdr3_nt: TGTGCCAGCAGCTTAGGACAGGGACATATGAATTCACCCCTCCACTTT; cdr3_aa: CASSLGQGHMNSPLHF; v_call: TRBV7-6; j_call: TRBJ1-6; clone_size: NA; d_call: TRBD1
cdr3_nt: TGTGCCAGTAGTATCCGACCGGGACAGGACTACAATGAGCAGTTCTTC; cdr3_aa: CASSIRPGQDYNEQFF; v_call: TRBV19; j_call: TRBJ2-1; clone_size: NA; d_call: TRBD1
cdr3_nt: TGTGCCATCACGAATTTACGGGGACAGGGAGTGGAGCAGTACTTC; cdr3_aa: CAITNLRGQGVEQYF; v_call: TRBV7-2; j_call: TRBJ2-7; clone_size: NA; d_call: TRBD1
cdr3_nt: TGTGCCTGGACCCCCGGGACAGGGTTCGGAAAACTGTTTTTT; cdr3_aa: CAWTPGTGFGKLFF; v_call: TRBV30; j_call: TRBJ1-4; clone_size: once; d_call: TRBD1
cdr3_nt: TGTGCCAGCAGCTTAAGAACCCCACGGGGGGCTTACAATGAGCAGTTCTTC; cdr3_aa: CASSLRTPRGAYNEQFF; v_call: TRBV7-2; j_call: TRBJ2-1; clone_size: NA; d_call: NA
cdr3_nt: TGCGCCAGCAGAGGCAGCGGGAGAAATGAGCAGTTCTTC; cdr3_aa: CASRGSGRNEQFF; v_call: TRBV4-3; j_call: TRBJ2-1; clone_size: few; d_call: TRBD2
cdr3_nt: TGTGCCAGCAGCGTAGGGCAGAACACCGGGGAGCTGTTTTTT; cdr3_aa: CASSVGQNTGELFF; v_call: TRBV9; j_call: TRBJ2-2; clone_size: NA; d_call: NA
cdr3_nt: TGTGCCAGCAGTTTATTATACACCTCCGAGCAGTACTTC; cdr3_aa: CASSLLYTSEQYF; v_call: TRBV27; j_call: TRBJ2-7; clone_size: NA; d_call: NA
cdr3_nt: TGTGCCTGGAGCTCCATTACGGGGGATCAGCCCCAGCATTTT; cdr3_aa: CAWSSITGDQPQHF; v_call: TRBV30; j_call: TRBJ1-5; clone_size: NA; d_call: NA
cdr3_nt: TGTGCCAGCAGCTTATCTAGCGGGATCTCCGGGGAGCTGTTTTTT; cdr3_aa: CASSLSSGISGELFF; v_call: TRBV7-3; j_call: TRBJ2-2; clone_size: NA; d_call: TRBD2
cdr3_nt: TGTGCCAGCAGCGCGGGGGGGACTACGGAGACCCAGTACTTC; cdr3_aa: CASSAGGTTETQYF; v_call: TRBV9; j_call: TRBJ2-5; clone_size: NA; d_call: TRBD2
cdr3_nt: TGTGCCAGCAGTGAAGGACAGGCCTCTGGAAACACCATATATTTT; cdr3_aa: CASSEGQASGNTIYF; v_call: TRBV25-1; j_call: TRBJ1-3; clone_size: NA; d_call: TRBD1
cdr3_nt: TGTGCCAGCAGCTGGTTTGCGGCAGGGGATTGGCACGAGCAGTACTTC; cdr3_aa: CASSWFAAGDWHEQYF; v_call: TRBV5-6; j_call: TRBJ2-7; clone_size: few; d_call: NA
cdr3_nt: TGTGCCAGCAGCTTACGACAGGGGGGAGCCAAAAACATTCAGTACTTC; cdr3_aa: CASSLRQGGAKNIQYF; v_call: TRBV7-2; j_call: TRBJ2-4; clone_size: NA; d_call: TRBD1
cdr3_nt: TGTGCCAGCAGTCCACTACATGGGAACACTGAAGCTTTCTTT; cdr3_aa: CASSPLHGNTEAFF; v_call: TRBV2; j_call: TRBJ1-1; clone_size: NA; d_call: NA
cdr3_nt: TGTGCCAGCAGCCCCCTAAGCGGGGAGCTGTTTTTT; cdr3_aa: CASSPLSGELFF; v_call: TRBV5-5; j_call: TRBJ2-2; clone_size: NA; d_call: NA
cdr3_nt: TGTGCCAGCAGCTTGGGTAGGGACAATAGCAATCAGCCCCAGCATTTT; cdr3_aa: CASSLGRDNSNQPQHF; v_call: TRBV5-6; j_call: TRBJ1-5; clone_size: NA; d_call: NA
cdr3_nt: TGTGCCAGTAGTATAGCAAGAGCGGGAGGGCCATACAATGAGCAGTTCTTC; cdr3_aa: CASSIARAGGPYNEQFF; v_call: TRBV19; j_call: TRBJ2-1; clone_size: NA; d_call: TRBD2
cdr3_nt: TGTGCCATCTGTAAGCTAGCGGAGTCCTACGAGCAGTACTTC; cdr3_aa: CAICKLAESYEQYF; v_call: TRBV10-3; j_call: TRBJ2-7; clone_size: NA; d_call: TRBD2
cdr3_nt: TGTGCCATCAGTGTAAGACTAACCTTCTCCTACGAGCAGTACTTC; cdr3_aa: CAISVRLTFSYEQYF; v_call: TRBV10-3; j_call: TRBJ2-7; clone_size: few; d_call: NA
cdr3_nt: TGTGCCAGCAGCGGGGGAGGAGGGCCACTAGCTTCTGAGCAGTTCTTC; cdr3_aa: CASSGGGGPLASEQFF; v_call: TRBV9; j_call: TRBJ2-1; clone_size: NA; d_call: NA
cdr3_nt: TGTGCCAGCAGCCTGACTAGCGGGGTAAATGAGCAGTTCTTC; cdr3_aa: CASSLTSGVNEQFF; v_call: TRBV5-4; j_call: TRBJ2-1; clone_size: once; d_call: TRBD2
cdr3_nt: TGTGCCAGCTCACCACCGAGGACAGGACAGGGTGGCCAGCCCCAGCATTTT; cdr3_aa: CASSPPRTGQGGQPQHF; v_call: TRBV18; j_call: TRBJ1-5; clone_size: NA; d_call: TRBD1
cdr3_nt: TGTGCCAGCGCCGGGACAGGGCTCTTAGACGAGCAGTACTTC; cdr3_aa: CASAGTGLLDEQYF; v_call: TRBV27; j_call: TRBJ2-7; clone_size: NA; d_call: TRBD1
cdr3_nt: TGTGCCAGCAGTCCCCCGGTGGGGACAGCAATAGGCTACACCTTC; cdr3_aa: CASSPPVGTAIGYTF; v_call: TRBV6-5; j_call: TRBJ1-2; clone_size: NA; d_call: TRBD1
cdr3_nt: TGTGCCAGCAGTTTAAGGGGCGAGCAGTACTTC; cdr3_aa: CASSLRGEQYF; v_call: TRBV27; j_call: TRBJ2-7; clone_size: NA; d_call: NA
cdr3_nt: TGTGCCAGCAGCTCGGTGTCCCGGGAGTACTTC; cdr3_aa: CASSSVSREYF; v_call: TRBV6-5; j_call: TRBJ2-5; clone_size: once; d_call: NA
cdr3_nt: TGTGCCAGCCACCTAGGTGGGACAGGGGCCTACGAGCAGTACTTC; cdr3_aa: CASHLGGTGAYEQYF; v_call: TRBV28; j_call: TRBJ2-7; clone_size: NA; d_call: TRBD1
cdr3_nt: TGTGCCAGCAGGGGACAGGGGCCCAGATCTGAAAAACTGTTTTTT; cdr3_aa: CASRGQGPRSEKLFF; v_call: TRBV2; j_call: TRBJ1-4; clone_size: NA; d_call: TRBD1
cdr3_nt: TGTGCCAGCAGTTACTCGAGCCAGGGGGTTCGCTACGAGCAGTACTTC; cdr3_aa: CASSYSSQGVRYEQYF; v_call: TRBV6-6; j_call: TRBJ2-7; clone_size: NA; d_call: TRBD1
cdr3_nt: TGTGCCAGCCGCAAGACAGGGACTGAGCAGTTCTTC; cdr3_aa: CASRKTGTEQFF; v_call: TRBV2; j_call: TRBJ2-1; clone_size: once; d_call: TRBD1
cdr3_nt: TGTGCCAGCAGTTACGATCGACAGGGATGGACTGAAGCTTTCTTT; cdr3_aa: CASSYDRQGWTEAFF; v_call: TRBV6-5; j_call: TRBJ1-1; clone_size: NA; d_call: TRBD1
cdr3_nt: TGTGCCAGCAGTTCCGGTAGGGAGAACTATGGCTACACCTTC; cdr3_aa: CASSSGRENYGYTF; v_call: TRBV28; j_call: TRBJ1-2; clone_size: NA; d_call: NA